One and the same sample provided the 32 T cell receptor beta chains below, sequenced in a study of CD8 T cells in ankylosing spondylitis. TCRdb analysed the 5' RACE reads with MiXCR anew, one entry per CDR3 protein. Found here are approximately 220,000 distinct CDR3 sequences, 20% to 30% of them singletons; the top ten hold 5% to 7.5%. The material sequenced was blood, either unsorted or a sorted T cell fraction (not recorded which). Receptors were obtained from a male donor with ankylosing spondylitis or in good health (not recorded which).

The chain has TRBV7-2 and TRBJ2-7; D might be TRBD1 (6 bases). Germline CDR1 is SGHTA and CDR2 is FQGNSA. The CDR3 contains 14 residues. Trimming took off 5 bases at V and 5 bases at J, with 16 bases between the two ends. DNA for the CDR3: TGTGCCAGCAGCCCTTCGGGCAGGGGCCACGAGCAGTACTTC. It encodes CASSPSGRGHEQYF.

The chain joins TRBV20-1 to TRBJ2-1; TRBD2 matches 8 bases. This CDR3 spans 15 amino acids. The germline gives CDR1 DFQATT, CDR2 SNEGSKA (reference sequence). Trimming at V came to 2 bases and at J to 5 bases, leaving 8 bases not matched to a gene. DNA for the CDR3: TGCAGTGCTAGACGACCTAGCGGGTACCACAATGAGCAGTTCTTC. It encodes CSARRPSGYHNEQFF.

This clonotype came up many times. This chain connects TRBV24-1 to TRBJ2-1; TRBD2 matches at 8 bases. Germline V CDR1 and CDR2: KGHDR, SFDVKD. Losses at the gene ends were 6 bases for V and 9 bases for J; bases not matched to a gene: 9. The CDR3 totals 14 residues. CDR3 amino acids: CATSISGGVGEQFF. The CDR3 DNA reads as TGTGCCACCAGTATATCGGGAGGGGTGGGTGAGCAGTTCTTC.

This clonotype has at least ten counts. The chain links TRBV24-1 to TRBJ1-5; D gene ambiguous. In germline, CDR1 is KGHDR, CDR2 SFDVKD. Trimming stripped 6 bases from V and 4 bases from J, with 12 bases between. The CDR3 is 14 amino acids. Written as DNA, the CDR3 is TGTGCCACCAGTCCCGGGGTAGGGAATCAGCCCCAGCATTTT. This codes for CATSPGVGNQPQHF.

The chain links TRBV20-1 to TRBJ2-2; 9 nucleotides align to TRBD2. Germline V CDR1 and CDR2: DFQATT, SNEGSKA (reference sequence). This CDR3 is built from 13 residues. The junction had 4 bases not matched to a gene; V was cut back by 4 bases and J by 7 bases. The CDR3 nucleotides are TGCAGTGCTAAAGGACTAGCGAGCGGGGAGCTGTTTTTT. Its translation: CSAKGLASGELFF.

This clonotype was recorded many times. J is TRBJ2-1 and V is TRBV7-2; D is tentatively TRBD1 or TRBD2 (7 bases each). Trimming cost V 3 bases and J 0 bases, with 15 bases left between them. CDR1 is SGHTA and CDR2 is FQGNSA in the germline V gene. The CDR3 runs 17 residues. This chain's CDR3 is CASSFRGGLSSYNEQFF. The CDR3 DNA sequence: TGTGCCAGCAGCTTCAGGGGGGGCCTGAGCTCCTACAATGAGCAGTTCTTC.

On this clonotype: The junction does not match germline at one end; this may be a read error. The CDR3, as DNA: TGCGCCAGCAGCTCCGGGACTTCCCAAGAGTCCCAGTACTTC. It codes for CASSSGTSQESQYF. The V gene is TRBV5-1, the J gene TRBJ2-5; TRBD2 is a possible D gene (6 bases). The CDR3 is made up of 14 amino acids. Germline CDR1 SGHRS, CDR2 YFSETQ. The full variable domain, in which reference TRBV5-1 and TRBJ2-5 provide the parts outside the CDR3, is KAGVTQTPRYLIKTRGQQVTLSCSPISGHRSVSWYQQTPGQGLQFLFEYFSETQRNKGNFPGRFSGRQFSNSRSEMNVSTLELGDSALYLCASSSGTSQESQYFGPGTRLLVL.

V gene TRBV12-3 or TRBV12-4 combines with J gene TRBJ1-5; no reliable D call. The CDR3 runs to 14 residues. V was pared by 3 bases and J by 3 bases, with 9 bases between. This chain's CDR3 is CASSLNAVNQPQHF. The CDR3 bases are TGTGCCAGCAGTTTGAACGCGGTCAATCAGCCCCAGCATTTT.

The chain employs TRBV4-3 and TRBJ2-1, with D possibly being TRBD2 (5 bases). V dropped 0 bases and J dropped 4 bases, with 16 bases sitting between them. The germline V gene has CDR1 LGHNA and CDR2 YSLEER. The length of the CDR3 is 17 residues. The CDR3 nucleotides read TGCGCCAGCAGCCAAGATACGCCTAGCCTCAAATACAATGAGCAGTTCTTC. It yields the protein CASSQDTPSLKYNEQFF.

The sample holds many counts of this clonotype. CDR3: CASSRGRGRTTYEQYF. The CDR3 nucleotides read TGTGCCAGCAGCCGCGGGCGTGGGAGGACCACCTACGAGCAGTACTTC. The gene calls are TRBV7-9 and TRBJ2-7, with TRBD2 as a possible D gene (6 bases). The CDR3 is made up of 16 amino acids. Between the trimmed V and J ends, which lost 5 bases and 2 bases, there was a span of 19 bases. Germline loops: CDR1 SEHNR, CDR2 FQNEAQ (reference sequence). Complete variable domain (other parts from reference TRBV7-9 and TRBJ2-7): DTGVSQNPRHKITKRGQNVTFRCDPISEHNRLYWYRQTLGQGPEFLTYFQNEAQLEKSRLLSDRFSAERPKGSFSTLEIQRTEQGDSAMYLCASSRGRGRTTYEQYFGPGTRLTVT.

The chain is built from TRBV29-1 and TRBJ1-3; D uncertain. V lost 6 bases, J lost 0 bases, and 3 bases lay in between. The CDR3 is made up of 11 amino acids. Germline V gene lookup returns CDR1 SQVTM and CDR2 ANQGSEA. The CDR3 DNA follows: TGCAGCGTCGCCTCTGGAAACACCATATATTTT. This translates into CSVASGNTIYF.

This clonotype was detected a few times. This chain's CDR3 is CASSYSGDNEQFF. The DNA for the CDR3 is TGTGCCAGCAGTTACTCGGGAGACAATGAGCAGTTCTTC. The rearrangement joins TRBV6-6 to TRBJ2-1, with D perhaps TRBD2 (5 bases). Germline-derived CDR1 and CDR2 are MNHNY and SVGAGI (reference sequence). This CDR3 contains 13 residues. The germline V and J ends were trimmed by 0 bases and 5 bases, with 5 bases remaining between them.

This clonotype was detected ten times or more. V usage is TRBV29-1 and J usage is TRBJ2-1; D gene uncertain. Trimming removed 4 bases from V and 1 base from J, with 5 bases in between. Germline V gives CDR1 SQVTM, CDR2 ANQGSEA. There are 12 residues in the CDR3. CDR3 loop: CSVGVSYNEQFF. CDR3 nucleotides: TGCAGCGTTGGAGTATCCTACAATGAGCAGTTCTTC.

This clonotype was counted at least ten times. J is TRBJ2-5 and V is TRBV29-1; D unresolved. The CDR3 spans 12 residues. CDR1 and CDR2 from the germline V gene are SQVTM and ANQGSEA. V was cut by 4 bases and J by 4 bases, with 10 bases left in between. The CDR3 nucleotides are TGCAGCGTTGTGGCGAACGGAGAGACCCAGTACTTC. Its translation: CSVVANGETQYF.

This rearrangement joins TRBV20-1 to TRBJ2-1, with 7 bases identical to TRBD2. The CDR3 is made up of 15 amino acids. Germline CDR1 reads DFQATT; CDR2 reads SNEGSKA (reference sequence). J gave up 7 bases and V 1 base, and 10 bases lay outside the gene matches. CDR3 bases: TGCAGTGCTAGAGGTCTGCGCGGGAGTTTAAATGAGCAGTTCTTC. Amino acids: CSARGLRGSLNEQFF.

This clonotype has only a few counts. The genes are TRBV20-1 and TRBJ1-5; unclear D gene. The germline V gene has CDR1 DFQATT and CDR2 SNEGSKA (reference sequence). V gave up 4 bases and J gave up 6 bases, with 10 bases separating them. This CDR3 is 12 amino acids long. The CDR3 sequence: CSATKSPQPQHF. The CDR3 nucleotides are TGCAGTGCTACGAAGAGCCCTCAGCCCCAGCATTTT.

For this clonotype: One base away lies a much larger clone, so this may be a sequencing read error. The J gene is TRBJ1-1, the V gene TRBV29-1; TRBD1 aligns across 7 bases. This CDR3 spans 13 amino acids. Per germline, CDR1 SQVTM and CDR2 ANQGSEA. The DNA of the CDR3 is TGCAGCGTTGAACCGACAGGGAACCCTGAAGCTTTCTTT. It yields the protein CSVEPTGNPEAFF.

In its sample, this clonotype was seen a few times. The CDR3 region has the DNA TGTGCCAGCAGCCAAGGGGATGACAGGGAAGCTTTCTTT. Its translation: CASSQGDDREAFF. The gene calls are TRBV4-2 and TRBJ1-1, with a possible D match to TRBD1 (6 bases). With 1 base removed from V and 8 bases from J, the gap between germline ends came to 11 bases. CDR3 length equals 13 residues. Germline CDR1 is LGHNA and CDR2 is YNFKEQ.

The chain couples TRBV29-1 to TRBJ1-1, with TRBD1 identical over 7 bases. V shed 4 bases and J 2 bases; nucleotides not matched to a gene: 4. The CDR3 length is 13 residues. From germline, CDR1 is SQVTM and CDR2 ANQGSEA. The CDR3 loop is CSVVGQPNTEAFF. As DNA, the CDR3 is TGCAGCGTTGTGGGACAGCCCAACACTGAAGCTTTCTTT.

The chain combines TRBV29-1 with TRBJ1-1, with 11 nucleotides matching TRBD1. V was pared by 7 bases and J by 5 bases, with 6 bases of the junction left unmatched. The CDR3 covers 13 residues. The germline V gene encodes CDR1 SQVTM and CDR2 ANQGSEA. The CDR3 DNA is TGCAGCGCTGGGGACAGGGGGGGGACTGAAGCTTTCTTT. Translation: CSAGDRGGTEAFF.

This clonotype was detected ten times or more. The chain links TRBV4-1 to TRBJ1-2, with a tentative D call TRBD1 (5 bases). The CDR3 has 17 amino acids. Germline loops: CDR1 MGHRA, CDR2 YSYEKL. V was clipped by 4 bases and J by 1 base, with 19 bases between them. CDR3 region: CASSPQWGPEGNYGYTF. The CDR3 nucleotides are TGCGCCAGCAGCCCCCAGTGGGGCCCGGAGGGTAACTATGGCTACACCTTC.

The chain is built from TRBV20-1 and TRBJ1-5; D is unclear. The CDR3 covers 13 residues. The germline V gene encodes CDR1 DFQATT and CDR2 SNEGSKA (reference sequence). V gave up 2 bases and J gave up 7 bases, with 12 bases separating them. The CDR3 DNA is TGCAGTGCTAGATTGGGGTTAGGGCAGCCCCAGCATTTT. Amino acids: CSARLGLGQPQHF.

There are many counts of this clonotype. V gene TRBV5-1 combines with J gene TRBJ2-3, with 8 bases matching TRBD2. The germline CDR1 and CDR2 sequences are SGHRS and YFSETQ. V shed 0 bases and J 6 bases; nucleotides not matched to a gene: 9. The CDR3 length is 16 residues. DNA of the CDR3: TGCGCCAGCAGCTTGGTAGTAAGCGGGAGCGCTGATACGCAGTATTTT. Translated, it gives CASSLVVSGSADTQYF.

This sequence joins TRBV20-1 and TRBJ2-7; 7 positions match TRBD1. This CDR3 is 11 amino acids long. Germline V lookup: CDR1 DFQATT, CDR2 SNEGSKA (reference sequence). CDR3: CSGQVSYEQYF. The CDR3 DNA reads as TGCAGCGGACAGGTCTCCTACGAGCAGTACTTC.

A note on this clonotype: This sequence may be a read error, since a much larger clone differs from it by one base. The rearrangement links TRBV18 to TRBJ1-5; D uncertain. CDR3 size: 13 residues. The V gene lost 6 bases and the J gene lost 0 bases, with 6 bases spanning the gap. From germline, CDR1 is KGHSH and CDR2 LQKENI. The CDR3 loop is CASSGYSNQPQHF. DNA of the CDR3: TGTGCCAGCTCGGGGTATAGCAATCAGCCCCAGCATTTT.

This clonotype occurred a few times. The chain combines TRBV20-1 with TRBJ1-4; a possible D gene is TRBD1 (5 bases). V was pared by 3 bases and J by 4 bases, with 15 bases between. In germline, CDR1 is DFQATT, CDR2 SNEGSKA (reference sequence). The CDR3 is 15 residues long. The CDR3 spells CSARERQRVNEKLFF. The CDR3 nucleotides read TGCAGTGCTAGGGAACGACAGAGAGTTAATGAAAAACTGTTTTTT.

Ten or more counts support this clonotype. J is TRBJ2-3 and V is TRBV20-1; 10 bases map to TRBD1. Germline lookup yields CDR1 DFQATT and CDR2 SNEGSKA (reference sequence). CDR3 length equals 13 residues. Trimming at V came to 4 bases and at J to 4 bases, leaving 2 bases not matched to a gene. The DNA of the CDR3 is TGCAGTGCTATGGGACAGGGGCCAGATACGCAGTATTTT. It is translated as CSAMGQGPDTQYF.

This clonotype was seen at least ten times. The chain carries TRBV10-3 and TRBJ1-1, with D possibly TRBD1 on 6 matching bases. Trimming took off 10 bases at V and 1 base at J, with 13 bases between the two ends. Germline CDR1 ENHRY, CDR2 SYGVKD. This CDR3 region has 13 residues. The CDR3 DNA sequence: TGTGCCACCTCCGGGACACCGAACACTGAAGCTTTCTTT. This encodes CATSGTPNTEAFF.

As concerns this clonotype: A much larger clone differs by one base, so this may be a read error. The chain recombines TRBV12-3 or TRBV12-4 with TRBJ1-6, with unresolved D. The CDR3 extends over 13 amino acids. Here the CDR3 reads CASSPRINLPLHF. In nucleotides, the CDR3 is TGTGCCAGCAGTCCCCGGATTAATTTACCCCTCCACTTT.

This clonotype occurred many times. This chain connects TRBV29-1 to TRBJ2-2; TRBD1 is a possible D gene (5 bases). In germline, CDR1 is SQVTM, CDR2 ANQGSEA. The V end lost 7 bases, the J end lost 0 bases, and 12 bases lay between the germline ends. The CDR3 covers 14 residues. The CDR3, as DNA: TGCAGCGGAAAAGGGGCGACGAACACCGGGGAGCTGTTTTTT. Protein: CSGKGATNTGELFF.

This clonotype was observed many times. This chain joins TRBV20-1 and TRBJ2-3; 7 nucleotides line up with TRBD2. V was pared by 3 bases and J by 6 bases, with 12 bases of the junction left unmatched. CDR1 is DFQATT, CDR2 SNEGSKA, per germline (reference sequence). This CDR3 is built from 15 residues. CDR3 bases: TGCAGTGCTAGGACCCTCCTGACTAGCAGGGATACGCAGTATTTT. Amino acid sequence: CSARTLLTSRDTQYF.

CDR3 sequence reads: CASSSITPDGLNAGANVLTF. Here the CDR3 DNA reads TGTGCCAGCAGCTCTATAACCCCTGACGGACTGAATGCTGGGGCCAACGTCCTGACTTTC. The chain has TRBV12-3 or TRBV12-4 and TRBJ2-6, with D perhaps TRBD2 (5 bases). Trimming shortened V by 6 bases and J by 2 bases, and 26 bases separated the two germline ends. The CDR3 runs to 20 residues.